A single sample gave rise to the 7 T cell receptor beta chains below, sequenced in a study of blood T cells in healthy people across ages (dated by TCRdb to 2015 to 2017). Library creation used 5' RACE. The sequencer was an Illumina HiSeq 2500. A second PCR of roughly 6 to 11 cycles was run with a J-beta primer mix and a sample-barcoded 5' primer. Using fastp at Q25 and MiXCR, TCRdb reprocessed the public reads and kept productive beta chains. Each CDR3 protein appears once, grouped with its most common genes and DNA. The sample records about 1.6 million distinct CDR3 sequences, around 35% of which are singletons. Together, the top ten hold about 11% of the sample. The specimen was blood. These receptor sequences come from a woman aged 25 to 45 in good health.

CDR3 bases: TGTGCCGGCACCGGGACAGGGTTTTACGAGCAGTACTTC. Translated: CAGTGTGFYEQYF. V gene TRBV6-1 combines with J gene TRBJ2-7; 9 bases are shared with TRBD1. V dropped 11 bases and J dropped 4; count of bases not matched to a gene: 9. Germline CDR1 and CDR2: MNHNS and SASEGT. This CDR3 has 13 amino acids.

The CDR3: CASSSRDLENSPLHF. CDR3 nucleotides: TGTGCCAGCAGTTCCCGGGACCTAGAGAATTCACCCCTCCACTTT. This chain connects TRBV6-2 or TRBV6-3 to TRBJ1-6; tentative D call: TRBD1 (5 bases). This CDR3 has 15 residues. Germline CDR1 and CDR2: MNHEY and SVGEGT. Deletions cut 4 bases from V and 7 bases from J, with 14 bases between.

V gene TRBV28 combines with J gene TRBJ2-2; 7 bases are shared with TRBD2. Germline CDR1 reads MDHEN; CDR2 reads SYDVKM. This CDR3 contains 16 residues. With V trimmed by 6 bases and J by 1 base, 8 bases remained unmatched. The CDR3 DNA follows: TGTGCCAGCAGATTACTAGCGCCCGAGAACACCGGGGAGCTGTTTTTT. Translation gives CASRLLAPENTGELFF.

For this clonotype: At one of its ends the junction is not consistent with the germline gene, which may arise from a read error. The chain combines TRBV12-3 or TRBV12-4 with TRBJ2-3, with D possibly being TRBD2 (6 bases). The CDR3 totals 18 residues. The CDR3 sequence: CASSPGGTRVGRTDAQYF. CDR3 in DNA: TGTGCCAGCAGCCCCGGCGGGACCCGAGTGGGGAGAACAGATGCGCAGTATTTT.

This clonotype appeared once. V is TRBV7-3 and J is TRBJ2-3, with D perhaps TRBD2 (7 bases). Germline CDR1 SGHTA, CDR2 FQGTGA. Between the trimmed V and J ends, which lost 4 bases and 6 bases, there was a span of 14 bases. This CDR3 is 14 amino acids long. The CDR3 is CASSSQGRGDTQYF. Written as DNA, the CDR3 is TGTGCCAGCAGCTCCCAGGGGCGGGGGGATACGCAGTATTTT. The full variable domain, its missing parts supplied by reference TRBV7-3 and TRBJ2-3, is GAGVSQTPSNKVTEKGKYVELRCDPISGHTALYWYRQSLGQGPEFLIYFQGTGAADDSGLPNDRFFAVRPEGSVSTLKIQRTERGDSAVYLCASSSQGRGDTQYFGPGTRLTVL.

V and J are TRBV7-8 and TRBJ1-5, with a tentative D call TRBD1 (6 bases). Germline CDR1 is SGHVS and CDR2 is FQNEAQ. CDR3 length: 12 amino acids. With 7 bases removed from V and 5 bases from J, the gap between germline ends came to 9 bases. The CDR3: CASTPGDQPQHF. As DNA, the CDR3 is TGTGCCAGCACTCCAGGGGATCAGCCCCAGCATTTT.

V is TRBV7-9 and J is TRBJ1-2; D possibly corresponds to TRBD1 (5 bases). The V gene's germline CDR1 is SEHNR and CDR2 FQNEAQ (reference sequence). Deletions cut 7 bases from V and 3 bases from J, with 18 bases between. The CDR3 sequence is 15 residues long. This chain's CDR3 is CASTWAKGADYGYTF. The CDR3 DNA sequence: TGTGCCAGCACCTGGGCAAAAGGGGCAGACTATGGCTACACCTTC.